The 30 T cell receptor beta chains reported below all come from one sample, sequenced in a study of T cell responses to AZD1222 COVID-19 vaccine. Measured with immunoSEQ multiplex PCR; TCRdb has only the in-frame clones, and not every one. The table records 150,000 to 200,000 clones, approximately 90% of them present only once. The sequencing here drew on peripheral blood, taken on day 0 of AZD1222 vaccination. The receptors shown here come from an adult in good health.

The rearrangement links TRBV11-2 to TRBJ1-2; D gene uncertain. Germline V gives CDR1 SGHAT, CDR2 FQNNGV. Trimming took off 4 bases at V and 2 bases at J, with 8 bases between the two ends. The CDR3 extends over 13 amino acids. The chain's CDR3 is CASSSRENYGYTF. CDR3 bases: TGTGCCAGCAGCTCCCGGGAGAACTATGGCTACACCTTC.

This CDR3 is CASARDSQGNKNIQYF. The CDR3 DNA sequence: TGTGCCAGCGCCCGAGATTCTCAGGGGAACAAAAACATTCAGTACTTC. The chain uses TRBV2 and TRBJ2-4, with TRBD1 as a possible D gene (6 bases). Germline V lookup: CDR1 SNHLY, CDR2 FYNNEI. CDR3 length: 16 residues. Trimming left V 8 bases short and J 3 bases short, with 20 bases between.

Worth noting for this clone: The sample has other DNA sequences that encode this CDR3 too. The J gene is TRBJ1-5, the V gene TRBV10-2; D is unclear. The V gene's germline CDR1 is WSHSY and CDR2 SAAADI. The V gene lost 0 bases and the J gene lost 2 bases, with 8 bases spanning the gap. This CDR3 is built from 15 residues. CDR3 protein: CASSESAVGNQPQHF. The DNA for the CDR3 is TGCGCCAGCAGTGAGTCGGCGGTTGGCAATCAGCCCCAGCATTTT.

This clone showed up just a few times. The CDR3 DNA reads as TGTGCCAGCAGCAAACGGACTTCCAGCTCTGGAAACACCATATATTTT. Amino acid sequence: CASSKRTSSSGNTIYF. The chain couples TRBV21-1 to TRBJ1-3. TRBV21-1 is a known pseudogene. The CDR3 has 16 residues.

In its sample, this clone was seen a few times. Distinct nucleotide sequences in the sample also encode this CDR3. DNA of the CDR3: TGCAGCGCCAAGCGGGACATTCAAGAGACCCAGTACTTC. Protein: CSAKRDIQETQYF. The V gene is TRBV29-1, the J gene TRBJ2-5, with D possibly TRBD2 on 7 matching bases. This CDR3 is built from 13 residues. V was clipped by 7 bases and J by 2 bases, with 14 bases between them. The germline V gene has CDR1 SQVTM and CDR2 ANQGSEA.

The chain recombines TRBV7-8 with TRBJ1-2; weak D call: TRBD1 (5 bases). Germline loops: CDR1 SGHVS, CDR2 FQNEAQ. V lost 5 bases to trimming and J lost 1 base, with 8 bases between them. The CDR3 loop spans 13 amino acids. The CDR3 loop is CASSRRDNYGYTF. In nucleotides, the CDR3 is TGTGCCAGCAGCCGCAGGGATAACTATGGCTACACCTTC.

This chain links TRBV3-1 (or the pseudogene TRBV3-2) with TRBJ1-2, with 9 nucleotides matching TRBD1. Trimming took 3 bases from V and 8 from J; bases not matched to a gene: 7. CDR1 and CDR2 from the germline V gene are LGHDT and YNNKEL (reference sequence). This CDR3 region has 14 residues. For the CDR3, the DNA is TGTGCCAGCAGCCAGGAGACAGGGGGAGGGGGCTACACCTTC. Translated, it gives CASSQETGGGGYTF.

CDR3: CASGRSREQYF. The CDR3 DNA is TGTGCATCGGGCCGGAGTAGAGAGCAGTACTTC. The genes are TRBV28 and TRBJ2-7, with D uncertain. The CDR3 is made up of 11 amino acids. CDR1 is MDHEN and CDR2 is SYDVKM in the germline V gene.

This clone has only one observation. This chain joins TRBV28 and TRBJ2-7, with 9 bases identical to TRBD1. This CDR3 is 15 amino acids long. J gave up 1 base and V 5 bases, and 6 bases lay outside the gene matches. The germline CDR1 and CDR2 sequences are MDHEN and SYDVKM. In DNA, the CDR3 is TGTGCCAGCAGTACTTCCGGGACAGGGTCCTACGAGCAGTACTTC. Translation: CASSTSGTGSYEQYF.

This sequence joins TRBV6-5 and TRBJ2-3, with a weak D call TRBD2 (6 bases). The CDR3 is 13 residues long. From germline, CDR1 is MNHEY and CDR2 SVGAGI. The CDR3 here is CEIRTTSTDTQYF. The CDR3 DNA sequence: TGTGAAATACGGACTACTAGCACAGATACGCAGTATTTT.

The gene calls are TRBV27 and TRBJ2-2; 11 positions match TRBD1. Germline CDR1 reads MNHEY; CDR2 reads SMNVEV (reference sequence). V dropped 8 bases and J dropped 3; count of bases not matched to a gene: 2. The CDR3 is 14 residues long. CDR3 sequence: CASRGQGDTGELFF. CDR3 nucleotides: TGTGCCAGCCGGGGACAGGGGGACACCGGGGAGCTGTTTTTT.

V gene TRBV4-2 combines with J gene TRBJ2-5, with 7 bases lining up with TRBD2. The CDR3 contains 17 residues. V shed 4 bases and J 3 bases; nucleotides not matched to a gene: 14. Germline lookup yields CDR1 LGHNA and CDR2 YNFKEQ. The CDR3 is CASSPDTVAGLEETQYF. CDR3 coding DNA: TGTGCCAGCAGCCCCGATACGGTAGCGGGCCTAGAAGAGACCCAGTACTTC.

The chain has TRBV4-3 and TRBJ2-7, with TRBD1 matching 7 bases. The CDR3 consists of 15 residues. V gave up 3 bases and J gave up 2 bases; unmatched junction bases: 7. The V gene's germline CDR1 is LGHNA and CDR2 YSLEER. The DNA of the CDR3 is TGCGCCAGCAGCCAGGGGATCGGGACAGCCTACGAGCAGTACTTC. Protein product: CASSQGIGTAYEQYF.

The chain is built from TRBV19 and TRBJ1-5; unclear D gene. Germline CDR1 LNHDA, CDR2 SQIVND (reference sequence). V was cut by 4 bases and J by 7 bases, with 11 bases left in between. The CDR3 contains 13 residues. The CDR3 region has the DNA TGTGCCAGTAGTAAAAACGGCGGGCAGCCCCAGCATTTT. Encoded protein: CASSKNGGQPQHF.

The J gene is TRBJ1-1, the V gene TRBV5-4, with unresolved D. CDR1 and CDR2 from the germline V gene are SGHNT and YYREEE (reference sequence). V was shortened by 0 bases and J by 1 base, with 4 bases between the two germline ends. The CDR3 has 13 amino acids. For the CDR3, the DNA is TGTGCCAGCAGCTTGGCAGAGAACACTGAAGCTTTCTTT. It yields the protein CASSLAENTEAFF.

The chain carries TRBV29-1 and TRBJ2-7; D is possibly TRBD1 (6 bases). Germline CDR1 reads SQVTM; CDR2 reads ANQGSEA. Trimming shortened V by 5 bases and J by 1 base, and 6 bases separated the two germline ends. The CDR3 loop spans 11 amino acids. This CDR3 is CSVQGSYEQYF. CDR3 sequence (DNA): TGCAGCGTTCAGGGGTCCTACGAGCAGTACTTC.

The genes are TRBV3-1 (or the pseudogene TRBV3-2) and TRBJ1-1; D may be TRBD1 (5 bases). The CDR3 is 15 residues long. Germline assignment: CDR1 LGHDT and CDR2 YNNKEL (reference sequence). V was shortened by 6 bases and J by 2 bases, with 16 bases between the two germline ends. CDR3 nucleotide sequence: TGTGCCAGCAGTAGCCCTGGGGGTGCCAACACTGAAGCTTTCTTT. Protein sequence: CASSSPGGANTEAFF.

The chain combines TRBV5-1 with TRBJ1-4; a possible D gene is TRBD1 (6 bases). The CDR3 runs to 15 residues. Trimming cost V 1 base and J 6 bases, with 13 bases left between them. Germline V gene data show CDR1 as SGHRS and CDR2 as YFSETQ. The CDR3 nucleotides are TGCGCCAGCAGCTTGTCGACAGGCCCTGATGAAAAACTGTTTTTT. Translating gives CASSLSTGPDEKLFF.

This clone was seen a single time. J is TRBJ2-4 and V is TRBV28; D perhaps matches TRBD2 (6 bases). The length of the CDR3 is 16 residues. Germline lookup yields CDR1 MDHEN and CDR2 SYDVKM. Trimming shortened V by 6 bases and J by 1 base, and 16 bases separated the two germline ends. Here the CDR3 DNA reads TGTGCCAGCAGGTCACCCGGAGGGGTGGCCAAAAACATTCAGTACTTC. Translating it yields CASRSPGGVAKNIQYF.

This clone was picked up one time. The rearrangement links TRBV5-1 to TRBJ2-2; TRBD2 aligns across 7 bases. Germline lookup yields CDR1 SGHRS and CDR2 YFSETQ. The length of the CDR3 is 16 residues. Germline trimming cut 5 bases from V and 6 bases from J; bases unmatched to any gene: 13. CDR3 in DNA: TGCGCCAGCAGTTCCCCGGGTAGCGGGTTTTCCGGGGAGCTGTTTTTT. Amino acids: CASSSPGSGFSGELFF.

V is TRBV7-2 and J is TRBJ2-7, with 10 bases aligning to TRBD1. Germline V gene sequence: CDR1 SGHTA, CDR2 FQGNSA. The V segment lost 5 bases and the J segment 3 bases; nucleotides outside the gene matches: 7. There are 15 residues in the CDR3. CDR3 residues: CASSLGTGAYYEQYF. In DNA, the CDR3 is TGTGCCAGCAGCCTAGGGACAGGGGCTTACTACGAGCAGTACTTC.

The rearrangement uses TRBV28 and TRBJ2-3, with 7 positions matching TRBD2. Germline trimming cut 10 bases from V and 1 base from J; bases unmatched to any gene: 5. The CDR3 contains 13 residues. Germline values: CDR1 MDHEN, CDR2 SYDVKM. The CDR3 DNA sequence: TGTGCCACCCTGGGGGGGGGCACAGATACGCAGTATTTT. Translation gives CATLGGGTDTQYF.

This rearrangement joins TRBV28 to TRBJ1-4; D ambiguous. Germline V gene data show CDR1 as MDHEN and CDR2 as SYDVKM. V was cut by 6 bases and J by 4 bases, with 6 bases left in between. This CDR3 spans 12 amino acids. The chain's CDR3 is CASRGNNEKLFF. CDR3 sequence (DNA): TGTGCCAGCAGAGGTAATAATGAAAAACTGTTTTTT.

The CDR3, as DNA: TGTGCCAGCAGCCAGAAAGGGGACAGGGGGCTTTGGTATGAAAAACTGTTTTTT. Translating gives CASSQKGDRGLWYEKLFF. The genes are TRBV3-1 (or the pseudogene TRBV3-2) and TRBJ1-4; TRBD1 agrees at 12 bases. With 3 bases clipped from V and 6 bases from J, the junction kept 11 bases outside the gene matches. Germline CDR1 and CDR2: LGHDT and YNNKEL (reference sequence). The CDR3 contains 18 residues.

This chain connects TRBV18 to TRBJ1-6; tentatively, D is TRBD1 (5 bases). V lost 2 bases, J lost 6 bases, and 11 bases lay in between. The CDR3 has 15 amino acids. Germline values: CDR1 KGHSH, CDR2 LQKENI. The CDR3 nucleotides are TGTGCCAGCTCACCAGACGGGGGAAGTAATTCACCCCTCCACTTT. Protein sequence: CASSPDGGSNSPLHF.

V usage is TRBV3-1 (or the pseudogene TRBV3-2) and J usage is TRBJ2-3; D is ambiguous. Germline assignment: CDR1 LGHDT and CDR2 YNNKEL (reference sequence). Between the trimmed V and J ends, which lost 1 base and 0 bases, there was a span of 5 bases. The CDR3 is 14 residues long. This chain's CDR3 is CASSQVASTDTQYF. CDR3 sequence (DNA): TGTGCCAGCAGCCAAGTTGCTAGCACAGATACGCAGTATTTT.

V is TRBV3-1 (or the pseudogene TRBV3-2) and J is TRBJ2-7; possibly TRBD1 for D (6 bases). Germline V CDR1 and CDR2: LGHDT, YNNKEL (reference sequence). The CDR3 is 14 residues long. Deletions cut 3 bases from V and 3 bases from J, with 12 bases between. In nucleotides, the CDR3 is TGTGCCAGCAGCCACCCGGACAGAGGCTACGAGCAGTACTTC. Encoded protein: CASSHPDRGYEQYF.

This clone was counted a few times. The chain recombines TRBV19 with TRBJ2-1, with unresolved D. The V gene lost 4 bases and the J gene lost 5 bases, with 6 bases spanning the gap. The CDR3 has 12 residues. From germline, CDR1 is LNHDA and CDR2 SQIVND (reference sequence). DNA for the CDR3: TGTGCCAGTAGTACCAGAGACAATGAGCAGTTCTTC. This gives the protein CASSTRDNEQFF.

V gene TRBV7-9 combines with J gene TRBJ2-3; the D gene could be TRBD1 or TRBD2 (6 bases each). The CDR3 sequence is 15 residues long. V lost 5 bases and J lost 6, with 18 bases in between. CDR1 is SEHNR, CDR2 FQNEAQ, per germline (reference sequence). CDR3 residues: CASSPQGLSRDTQYF. In DNA, the CDR3 is TGTGCCAGCAGCCCACAGGGACTGTCCAGGGATACGCAGTATTTT.

V and J are TRBV18 and TRBJ1-5; D call uncertain. Trimming took off 3 bases at V and 2 bases at J, with 8 bases between the two ends. This CDR3 contains 14 residues. CDR1 KGHSH and CDR2 LQKENI come from the germline V gene. CDR3 sequence: CASSPDSGNQPQHF. The CDR3 coding sequence is TGTGCCAGCTCACCGGACTCGGGCAATCAGCCCCAGCATTTT.